The subject of this entry is one T cell receptor beta chain. The CDR3 covers 15 residues. Losses at the gene ends were 7 bases for V and 0 bases for J; bases not matched to a gene: 5. The germline CDR1 and CDR2 sequences are MRHNA and SNTAGT. The entry originates in a study of blood T cell repertoires in COVID-19. Original methodology: Nucleated cell counts were estimated from reference gene primer amplification. Data came from immunoSEQ multiplex PCR; TCRdb stores just in-frame clones and leaves some out. V, J and clone size reflect that table, while D and trimming were determined from the DNA. The sample yields about 300,000 clones, over 85% seen once. Participants were aged 18 to 89 years, lived in over 20 US areas, and enrolled virtually. Clinical history as reported by participants underpinned cohort assignment. Exposed participants encountered a COVID-19 case during the 2 weeks preceding study entry.

The chain employs TRBV6-4 and TRBJ1-5; 8 positions match TRBD1. Material: PBMCs or T cells enriched from blood (not recorded which). The receptor was isolated from a woman in her fifties or sixties who had been exposed to COVID-19. CDR3 in amino acids: CASKGQGYSNQPQHF. Here the CDR3 DNA reads TGTGCCAGCAAAGGACAGGGATATAGCAATCAGCCCCAGCATTTT.